The following is a TCR beta chain sequence with its context. Its cognate antigen is unknown. 13 Jbeta primers and 60 Vbeta primers were used for the PCR. Some clones are missing from TCRdb's copy, which holds only in-frame ones; the method was immunoSEQ multiplex PCR. This table holds almost 200,000 clones, 65% to 90% found once. This cohort consisted of healthy bone marrow donors. Although they were nominally healthy when sampled, donors likely had unrecorded immune exposures. This specimen comes from a study of cytomegalovirus exposure and HLA in healthy donors. Overall study findings and caveats: TCR beta chain V- and J-gene trimming was linked, in a later analysis, to a missense variant in DCLRE1C. An Asian-associated ancestry cluster reportedly showed fewer N-insertions than the approximately 630-donor mean in a later analysis.

Germline CDR1 reads MDHEN; CDR2 reads SYDVKM. V was pared by 10 bases and J by 4 bases, with 10 bases between. The CDR3 runs to 11 residues. The chain joins TRBV28 to TRBJ1-2; no reliable D call. This clonotype was sampled from a woman aged 45-65 years in good health and CMV-seronegative. Sequenced input: PBMCs. The CDR3 sequence is CANHGPYGYTF. For the CDR3, the DNA is TGTGCCAACCACGGTCCCTATGGCTACACCTTC.